This entry lists 20 T cell receptor beta chains sequenced from one sample in a study of shared clonotypes between healthy human individuals. Here immunoSEQ multiplex PCR was the method, and the copy in TCRdb shows in-frame clones only, minus some. The sample holds about 2 million clones, 90% to 95% seen once. The sample comprised naive CD4+ T cells sorted from blood. Subset described: CD45RA+ positively selected. These receptors were obtained from a man aged 18 to 30 in good health.

V and J are TRBV30 and TRBJ2-7, with D hard to call. Trimming took off 2 bases at V and 0 bases at J, with 14 bases between the two ends. This CDR3 comprises 15 residues. Germline values: CDR1 GTSNPN, CDR2 SVGIG (reference sequence). In nucleotides, the CDR3 is TGTGCCTGGAGTTTTATAGAAAAGAGCTCCTACGAGCAGTACTTC. Encoded protein: CAWSFIEKSSYEQYF. Looking up the rest from reference TRBV30 and TRBJ2-7 gives the full variable domain: SQTIHQWPATLVQPVGSPLSLECTVEGTSNPNLYWYRQAAGRGLQLLFYSVGIGQISSEVPQNLSASRPQDRQFILSSKKLLLSDSGFYLCAWSFIEKSSYEQYFGPGTRLTVT.

This rearrangement joins TRBV9 to TRBJ2-7; no firm D call. V lost 3 bases and J 1 base, leaving 20 bases between the germline ends. The CDR3 is made up of 17 amino acids. Germline values: CDR1 SGDLS, CDR2 YYNGEE. The CDR3 is CASSANTLPGISYEQYF. CDR3 sequence (DNA): TGTGCCAGCAGCGCTAACACCTTACCAGGAATATCCTACGAGCAGTACTTC.

The chain combines TRBV30 with TRBJ1-4; D remains ambiguous. The CDR3 is made up of 14 amino acids. Germline CDR1 is GTSNPN and CDR2 is SVGIG (reference sequence). Trimming stripped 2 bases from V and 6 bases from J, with 13 bases between. The CDR3 DNA sequence: TGTGCCTGGAGTCTCACCGGGAGCGATGAAAAACTGTTTTTT. This translates into CAWSLTGSDEKLFF.

Concerning this clone: A much larger clone lies a single base off, so this may be a read error. Other DNA sequences in this specimen translate into the identical CDR3. V is TRBV2 and J is TRBJ2-7; 7 bases line up with TRBD1. With V trimmed by 6 bases and J by 3 bases, 2 bases remained unmatched. This CDR3 spans 12 amino acids. CDR1 is SNHLY, CDR2 FYNNEI, per germline. CDR3 DNA: TGTGCCAGCAGCGGGGACAGCTACGAGCAGTACTTC. It encodes CASSGDSYEQYF.

This clone was found once. The rearrangement joins TRBV6-5 to TRBJ1-1; the D is unclear. Germline CDR1 MNHEY, CDR2 SVGAGI. Trimming took off 2 bases at V and 5 bases at J, with 12 bases between the two ends. This CDR3 has 14 residues. The CDR3 nucleotides are TGTGCCAGCAGTTACGGCGGATTGTCTACTGAAGCTTTCTTT. This gives the protein CASSYGGLSTEAFF.

J is TRBJ2-5 and V is TRBV5-1, with 7 nucleotides matching TRBD1. The V gene's germline CDR1 is SGHRS and CDR2 YFSETQ. J gave up 4 bases and V 0 bases, and 3 bases lay outside the gene matches. There are 14 residues in the CDR3. CDR3 residues: CASSLATGRETQYF. The CDR3 DNA is TGCGCCAGCAGCTTGGCGACAGGGAGAGAGACCCAGTACTTC.

Of note for this clone: The identical CDR3 is also encoded by other nucleotide sequences in the sample. V gene TRBV9 combines with J gene TRBJ2-6; unclear D gene. V was pared by 4 bases and J by 0 bases, with 8 bases between. The germline V gene encodes CDR1 SGDLS and CDR2 YYNGEE. This CDR3 is built from 15 residues. The CDR3 loop is CASSLTDSGANVLTF. The CDR3 region has the DNA TGTGCCAGCAGCTTGACCGACTCTGGGGCCAACGTCCTGACTTTC. The full variable domain, its missing parts supplied by reference TRBV9 and TRBJ2-6, is DSGVTQTPKHLITATGQRVTLRCSPRSGDLSVYWYQQSLDQGLQFLIQYYNGEERAKGNILERFSAQQFPDLHSELNLSSLELGDSALYFCASSLTDSGANVLTFGAGSRLTVL.

With respect to this clone: Distinct nucleotide sequences in the sample also encode this CDR3. J is TRBJ1-3 and V is TRBV5-1; the D gene is possibly TRBD1 (6 bases). V was clipped by 4 bases and J by 3 bases, with 11 bases between them. Germline loops: CDR1 SGHRS, CDR2 YFSETQ. The CDR3 runs to 14 residues. The CDR3, as DNA: TGCGCCAGCAGCCCGGGGGGGCTTGGAAACACCATATATTTT. Protein sequence: CASSPGGLGNTIYF.

As regards this clone: Distinct nucleotide sequences in the sample also encode this CDR3. The chain couples TRBV7-9 to TRBJ1-1; D perhaps matches TRBD1 (5 bases). The CDR3 loop spans 14 amino acids. V was trimmed by 5 bases and J by 0 bases, leaving 10 bases between them. Germline loops: CDR1 SEHNR, CDR2 FQNEAQ (reference sequence). The CDR3 DNA is TGTGCCAGCAGCCTAAGACAGATGAACACTGAAGCTTTCTTT. It codes for CASSLRQMNTEAFF.

The chain couples TRBV6-1 to TRBJ2-1; D remains unclear. Trimming stripped 7 bases from V and 8 bases from J, with 15 bases between. The germline V gene encodes CDR1 MNHNS and CDR2 SASEGT. The CDR3 totals 13 residues. In DNA form, the CDR3 reads TGTGCCAGCAATACTCTGATAGCTGATGAGCAGTTCTTC. This gives the protein CASNTLIADEQFF.

J is TRBJ2-2 and V is TRBV5-1; the D gene is possibly TRBD2 (6 bases). CDR1 is SGHRS and CDR2 is YFSETQ in the germline V gene. Trimming removed 1 base from V and 0 bases from J, with 7 bases in between. The CDR3 runs to 15 residues. The CDR3 DNA sequence: TGCGCCAGCAGCTTGCGGGAGTCGAACACCGGGGAGCTGTTTTTT. Its protein is CASSLRESNTGELFF.

The chain joins TRBV5-1 to TRBJ1-1; tentative D call: TRBD1 (5 bases). Looked up from germline, CDR1 is SGHRS and CDR2 is YFSETQ. The CDR3 has 13 amino acids. Trimming removed 4 bases from V and 2 bases from J, with 9 bases in between. The CDR3 DNA follows: TGCGCCAGCAGCATTGACAGCAACACTGAAGCTTTCTTT. Protein: CASSIDSNTEAFF.

This clone has just one count. The genes are TRBV19 and TRBJ1-6; 8 bases are a match to TRBD1. Germline lookup yields CDR1 LNHDA and CDR2 SQIVND (reference sequence). The CDR3 has 17 amino acids. The junction had 14 bases not matched to a gene; V was cut back by 3 bases and J by 10 bases. CDR3 nucleotide sequence: TGTGCCAGTAGTATTTATCTCGGACAGGGAATAGGATCACCCCTCCACTTT. This translates into CASSIYLGQGIGSPLHF.

This rearrangement joins TRBV5-1 to TRBJ2-3, with D possibly matching TRBD2 (5 bases). Germline values: CDR1 SGHRS, CDR2 YFSETQ. Trimming took 4 bases from V and 5 from J, leaving 17 bases between them. CDR3 length: 15 residues. CDR3 sequence reads: CASSPGTGSGDTQYF. Written as DNA, the CDR3 is TGCGCCAGCAGCCCCGGAACGGGGTCGGGAGATACGCAGTATTTT.

V and J are TRBV5-4 and TRBJ1-6; 9 bases align to TRBD1. The V segment lost 4 bases and the J segment 6 bases; nucleotides outside the gene matches: 8. CDR1 and CDR2 (germline): SGHNT, YYREEE (reference sequence). There are 16 residues in the CDR3. The CDR3 DNA reads as TGTGCCAGCAGCAAGGGGGGGACAGGGTCTAATTCACCCCTCCACTTT. Translated, it gives CASSKGGTGSNSPLHF.

This clone was recorded many times. The chain links TRBV11-2 to TRBJ2-4, with TRBD1 identical over 11 bases. Germline trimming cut 2 bases from V and 10 bases from J; bases unmatched to any gene: 4. CDR3 length: 14 amino acids. Per germline, CDR1 SGHAT and CDR2 FQNNGV. CDR3 nucleotide sequence: TGTGCCAGCAGCTTACCAGGACAGGGGGCTATTCAGTACTTC. This encodes CASSLPGQGAIQYF.

Remarks on this clone: This CDR3 is also generated by other DNA sequences in the sample. This sequence joins TRBV5-1 and TRBJ2-5, with 8 nucleotides matching TRBD2. V was pared by 4 bases and J by 4 bases, with 6 bases of the junction left unmatched. Per germline, CDR1 SGHRS and CDR2 YFSETQ. This CDR3 contains 14 residues. The CDR3 sequence is CASSPGGGGETQYF. The CDR3 region has the DNA TGCGCCAGCAGCCCCGGGGGGGGTGGAGAGACCCAGTACTTC. Looking up the rest from reference TRBV5-1 and TRBJ2-5 gives the full variable domain: KAGVTQTPRYLIKTRGQQVTLSCSPISGHRSVSWYQQTPGQGLQFLFEYFSETQRNKGNFPGRFSGRQFSNSRSEMNVSTLELGDSALYLCASSPGGGGETQYFGPGTRLLVL.

The rearrangement uses TRBV19 and TRBJ1-3, with unresolved D. This CDR3 has 12 amino acids. Trimming cost V 10 bases and J 1 base, with 8 bases left between them. Germline V lookup: CDR1 LNHDA, CDR2 SQIVND (reference sequence). The CDR3 here is CATWSSGNTIYF. CDR3 in DNA: TGTGCCACCTGGAGTTCTGGAAACACCATATATTTT.

The chain recombines TRBV7-9 with TRBJ2-7, with 7 bases identical to TRBD2. V lost 6 bases, J lost 4 bases, and 12 bases stayed unmatched. The CDR3 length is 15 residues. Germline CDR1 is SEHNR and CDR2 is FQNEAQ (reference sequence). CDR3 in DNA: TGTGCCAGCAGTCCCTTGCGGGAGAGGGAATACGAGCAGTACTTC. It specifies CASSPLREREYEQYF. Supplemented by reference TRBV7-9 and TRBJ2-7, the full variable domain reads DTGVSQNPRHKITKRGQNVTFRCDPISEHNRLYWYRQTLGQGPEFLTYFQNEAQLEKSRLLSDRFSAERPKGSFSTLEIQRTEQGDSAMYLCASSPLREREYEQYFGPGTRLTVT.

V usage is TRBV28 and J usage is TRBJ2-7, with D possibly being TRBD1 (6 bases). Between the trimmed V and J ends, which lost 3 bases and 2 bases, there was a span of 11 bases. Germline CDR1 MDHEN, CDR2 SYDVKM. The CDR3 spans 14 residues. CDR3 coding DNA: TGTGCCAGCAGTTTGGGGGCTATACCCTACGAGCAGTACTTC. Its protein product is CASSLGAIPYEQYF.